The 3 T cell receptor beta chains reported below all come from one sample, sequenced in a study of T cells in Graves' hyperthyroidism and ophthalmopathy. TCR beta CDR3 regions were amplified from RNA. In the first-round RT-PCR of the TCR CDR3, the HTBI primer set was used. TCRdb used MiXCR to reprocess the multiplex PCR reads, holding one entry per CDR3 protein. The repertoire consists of approximately 640,000 distinct CDR3 sequences, with 45% occurring once and the leading ten covering under 8.5%. The sample comprised peripheral blood or thyroid tissue (not recorded which). The origin of the receptors is an adult man with Graves' disease, either hyperthyroidism or ophthalmopathy (not recorded which).

This rearrangement joins TRBV12-3 or TRBV12-4 to TRBJ1-1, with D uncertain. The CDR3 has 11 residues. V was trimmed by 8 bases and J by 6 bases, leaving 10 bases between them. DNA of the CDR3: TGTGCCAGCGGGTGGAGCCCTGAAGCTTTCTTT. Residues: CASGWSPEAFF.

This clonotype was seen a few times. The chain carries TRBV2 and TRBJ2-5; no firm D call. Germline CDR1 is SNHLY and CDR2 is FYNNEI. The CDR3 is 15 amino acids. The V end lost 2 bases, the J end lost 1 base, and 11 bases lay between the germline ends. DNA for the CDR3: TGTGCCAGCAGTGAACAGAGCCTTGGCCAAGAGACCCAGTACTTC. It specifies CASSEQSLGQETQYF.

This clonotype occurred many times. The rearrangement links TRBV10-3 to TRBJ1-1; D is unresolved. Germline V gene lookup returns CDR1 ENHRY and CDR2 SYGVKD. The CDR3 loop spans 13 amino acids. V was cut by 4 bases and J by 2 bases, with 8 bases left in between. Written as DNA, the CDR3 is TGTGCCATCAGTGGAGGAGTTAACACTGAAGCTTTCTTT. It yields the protein CAISGGVNTEAFF.